This paragraph covers one TCR beta chain sequence. Its antigen is not known. Use of 60 Vbeta and 13 Jbeta primers characterized the PCR. The assay was immunoSEQ multiplex PCR, and TCRdb's table has in-frame clones only and misses some. Of about 160,000 clones in the sample, 80% to 85% are singletons; the top ten hold around 0.91%. The sample belongs to a study of cytomegalovirus exposure and HLA in healthy donors. Points from the study as a whole: Within an earlier analysis, most TCR beta V segments proved productive either about 90% or about 30% of the time.

The CDR3 extends over 15 amino acids. The V gene's germline CDR1 is MRHNA and CDR2 SNTAGT. Trimming cost V 4 bases and J 5 bases; bases outside gene matches: 11. The sequence came from a girl under 10 years old in good health and CMV-seropositive. What was sequenced was PBMCs. The V call is TRBV6-4, the J call TRBJ2-7; 7 nucleotides agree with TRBD2. CDR3 sequence reads: CASSVAGGSRDEQYF. CDR3 DNA: TGTGCCAGCAGTGTTGCCGGCGGGAGCCGTGACGAGCAGTACTTC.